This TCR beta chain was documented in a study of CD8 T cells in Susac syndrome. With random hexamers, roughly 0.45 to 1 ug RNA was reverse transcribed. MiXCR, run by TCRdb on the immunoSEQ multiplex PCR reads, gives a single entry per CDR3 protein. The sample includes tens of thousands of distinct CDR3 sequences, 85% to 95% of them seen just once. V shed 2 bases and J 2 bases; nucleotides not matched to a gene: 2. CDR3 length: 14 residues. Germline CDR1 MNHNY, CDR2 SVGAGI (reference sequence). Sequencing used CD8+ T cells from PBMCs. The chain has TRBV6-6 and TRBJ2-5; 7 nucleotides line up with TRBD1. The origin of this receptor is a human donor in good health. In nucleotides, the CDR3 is TGTGCCAGCAGTTACAGGGACAGACAAGAGACCCAGTACTTC. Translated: CASSYRDRQETQYF.